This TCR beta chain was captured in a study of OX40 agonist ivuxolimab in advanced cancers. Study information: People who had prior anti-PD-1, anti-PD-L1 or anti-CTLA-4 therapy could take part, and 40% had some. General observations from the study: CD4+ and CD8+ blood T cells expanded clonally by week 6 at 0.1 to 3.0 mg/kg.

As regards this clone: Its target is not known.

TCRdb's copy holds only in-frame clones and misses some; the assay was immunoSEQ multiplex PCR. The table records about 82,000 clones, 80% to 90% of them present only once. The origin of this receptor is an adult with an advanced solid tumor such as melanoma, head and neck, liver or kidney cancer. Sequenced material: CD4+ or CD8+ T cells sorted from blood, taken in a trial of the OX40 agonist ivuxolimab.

CDR3 residues: CASSLPGGSSTDTQYF. The DNA for the CDR3 is TGCGCCAGCAGCTTGCCTGGCGGTTCTAGCACAGATACGCAGTATTTT. V usage is TRBV5-1 and J usage is TRBJ2-3; D uncertain. CDR1 and CDR2 (germline): SGHRS, YFSETQ. The CDR3 runs to 16 residues. With 1 base removed from V and 0 bases from J, the gap between germline ends came to 12 bases.